This T cell receptor (beta chain) emerged from a study of blood T cell repertoires in COVID-19. Across the study: Samples came from the United States, Italy and Spain, spanning acute and convalescent COVID-19.

V lost 1 base and J 8 bases, leaving 7 bases between the germline ends. There are 12 residues in the CDR3. Germline loops: CDR1 SGHRS, CDR2 YFSETQ. This clone has at least ten counts. Seattle patients were enrolled while actively infected and followed longitudinally. The assay was immunoSEQ multiplex PCR, and TCRdb's table has in-frame clones only and misses some. Of 300,000 to 350,000 clones listed, 87% are singletons. The clonotype originates from a man aged 25-40 years with COVID-19, enrolled during active disease. Input material: peripheral blood. The chain recombines TRBV5-1 with TRBJ1-3, with D possibly matching TRBD1 (6 bases). The CDR3 here is CASSLKGDTIYF. The CDR3, as DNA: TGCGCCAGCAGCTTGAAGGGGGACACCATATATTTT.